Listed below are T cell receptor beta chains from one sample, sequenced in a study of T cell responses to AZD1222 COVID-19 vaccine. Clones were read by immunoSEQ multiplex PCR, and TCRdb kept only the in-frame ones, dropping some. The sample holds about 150,000 clones, about 88% seen once. Source: peripheral blood, taken on day 0 of AZD1222 vaccination. The receptors were gathered from an adult in good health. Both conserved end residues are part of each CDR3. A D gene is named only where the DNA matches it firmly. Where a row states a size, it is once, few, many or the class of an expanded clone; other rows omit it.

clone_size: -; d_call: -; j_call: TRBJ1-2; v_call: TRBV29-1; cdr3_nt: TGCAGCGTTGGTGGTGGACCTTGGGGGGACTATGGCTACACCTTC; cdr3_aa: CSVGGGPWGDYGYTF
clone_size: -; d_call: -; j_call: TRBJ1-6; v_call: TRBV4-3; cdr3_nt: TGCGCCAGCAGCCAAGTCGCCGGCAGGGTTGATTCACCCCTCCACTTT; cdr3_aa: CASSQVAGRVDSPLHF
clone_size: -; d_call: TRBD1; j_call: TRBJ1-6; v_call: TRBV5-6; cdr3_nt: TGTGCCAGCAGCTTGACAGGGGGTAATAATTCACCCCTCCACTTT; cdr3_aa: CASSLTGGNNSPLHF
clone_size: -; d_call: -; j_call: TRBJ2-4; v_call: TRBV28; cdr3_nt: TGTGCCAGCAGCGGGGACGTGAACATTCAGTACTTC; cdr3_aa: CASSGDVNIQYF
clone_size: -; d_call: -; j_call: TRBJ2-5; v_call: TRBV21-1; cdr3_nt: TGTGCCAGCAGCAAAGCGCTAGCGAAGGAGACCCAGTACTTC; cdr3_aa: CASSKALAKETQYF
clone_size: -; d_call: -; j_call: TRBJ2-1; v_call: TRBV11-3; cdr3_nt: TGTGCCAGCAGCGCAACAGGGAACTGGCAGAATGAGCAGTTCTTC; cdr3_aa: CASSATGNWQNEQFF
clone_size: -; d_call: -; j_call: TRBJ1-2; v_call: TRBV7-2; cdr3_nt: TGTGCCAGCAGCCCACAGGGTGCGAGCGGCTACACCTTC; cdr3_aa: CASSPQGASGYTF
clone_size: once; d_call: -; j_call: TRBJ1-5; v_call: TRBV12-3/TRBV12-4; cdr3_nt: TGTGCCAGCAGTTTAGCGGAGGGGTGGCCCCAGCATTTT; cdr3_aa: CASSLAEGWPQHF
clone_size: -; d_call: -; j_call: TRBJ1-1; v_call: TRBV4-2; cdr3_nt: TGTGCCAGCAGCCAAGATCTGATCACTGAAGCTTTCTTT; cdr3_aa: CASSQDLITEAFF
clone_size: -; d_call: TRBD1; j_call: TRBJ2-2; v_call: TRBV5-1; cdr3_nt: TGCGCCAGCAGCTTGGAAGGAGCGAGGGGACAGGGAATTCAGGGCGGGGAGCTGTTTTTT; cdr3_aa: CASSLEGARGQGIQGGELFF
clone_size: -; d_call: -; j_call: TRBJ2-7; v_call: TRBV7-2; cdr3_nt: TGTGCCAGCAGCCGCCAGGGAAGCTCCTACGAGCAGTACTTC; cdr3_aa: CASSRQGSSYEQYF
clone_size: -; d_call: TRBD2; j_call: TRBJ2-7; v_call: TRBV7-2; cdr3_nt: TGTGCCAGCAGCTTAGTAGCGGGGGATTACGAGCAGTACTTC; cdr3_aa: CASSLVAGDYEQYF
clone_size: -; d_call: -; j_call: TRBJ2-2; v_call: TRBV7-9; cdr3_nt: TGTGCCAGCAGCTTATCGGGCACCGGGGAGCTGTTTTTT; cdr3_aa: CASSLSGTGELFF
clone_size: once; d_call: -; j_call: TRBJ2-1; v_call: TRBV28; cdr3_nt: TGTGCCAGCACCTCCACGGGACCCTACAATGAGCAGTTCTTC; cdr3_aa: CASTSTGPYNEQFF
clone_size: once; d_call: -; j_call: TRBJ1-6; v_call: TRBV5-5; cdr3_nt: TGTGCCAGCAGCCCTACCATGGGGGAGAATTCACCCCTCCACTTT; cdr3_aa: CASSPTMGENSPLHF
clone_size: -; d_call: TRBD2; j_call: TRBJ2-7; v_call: TRBV7-2; cdr3_nt: TGTGCCAGCAGACCGACTAGCGATGCCCACGAGCAGTACTTC; cdr3_aa: CASRPTSDAHEQYF
clone_size: -; d_call: -; j_call: TRBJ2-2; v_call: TRBV4-3; cdr3_nt: TGCGCCAGCAGCCAAGTCTTGCCTAGCACCGGGGAGCTGTTTTTT; cdr3_aa: CASSQVLPSTGELFF
clone_size: -; d_call: -; j_call: TRBJ2-7; v_call: TRBV12-5; cdr3_nt: TGTGCTAGTGGCCCCGAGTCCGGGTACGAGCAGTACTTC; cdr3_aa: CASGPESGYEQYF
clone_size: -; d_call: -; j_call: TRBJ2-5; v_call: TRBV6-5; cdr3_nt: TGTGCCAGCAGTTTCGGGGGGCGGGAGACCCAGTACTTC; cdr3_aa: CASSFGGRETQYF
clone_size: -; d_call: -; j_call: TRBJ2-3; v_call: TRBV4-3; cdr3_nt: TGCGCCAGCAGCCGTGAATTCAATTCAGATACGCAGTATTTT; cdr3_aa: CASSREFNSDTQYF
clone_size: -; d_call: -; j_call: TRBJ1-5; v_call: TRBV4-1; cdr3_nt: TGCGCCAGCAGCCAAGCGAGTCAAATCAATCAGCCCCAGCATTTT; cdr3_aa: CASSQASQINQPQHF
clone_size: -; d_call: -; j_call: TRBJ2-5; v_call: TRBV19; cdr3_nt: TGTGCCAGTAGTATGCCCGGGCGGGAGACCCAGTACTTC; cdr3_aa: CASSMPGRETQYF
clone_size: -; d_call: TRBD1; j_call: TRBJ1-1; v_call: TRBV5-6; cdr3_nt: TGTGCCAGCAGCCGACGGGACAGGGGGCCGGAAGCTTTCTTT; cdr3_aa: CASSRRDRGPEAFF
clone_size: -; d_call: TRBD1; j_call: TRBJ2-7; v_call: TRBV6-6; cdr3_nt: TGTGCCAGCTCGGACAGGCGGATATCCTACGAGCAGTACTTC; cdr3_aa: CASSDRRISYEQYF
clone_size: -; d_call: TRBD1; j_call: TRBJ1-2; v_call: TRBV6-1; cdr3_nt: TGTGCCAGCAGTGAATCCGGACAGGGAGTCTATGGCTACACCTTC; cdr3_aa: CASSESGQGVYGYTF
clone_size: -; d_call: TRBD1; j_call: TRBJ1-5; v_call: TRBV7-9; cdr3_nt: TGTGCCAGCTCCCAGGGGGCTTCGTATCAGCCCCAGCATTTT; cdr3_aa: CASSQGASYQPQHF
clone_size: once; d_call: TRBD1; j_call: TRBJ2-7; v_call: TRBV7-9; cdr3_nt: TGTGCCAGCAGCTTAGGGACAGGGGGTTTCTACGAGCAGTACTTC; cdr3_aa: CASSLGTGGFYEQYF
clone_size: -; d_call: -; j_call: TRBJ1-2; v_call: TRBV1; cdr3_nt: TGCACCAGCAGCCAACCCGCCCCCGACGGACGTAACTATGGCTACACCTTC; cdr3_aa: CTSSQPAPDGRNYGYTF
clone_size: -; d_call: -; j_call: TRBJ2-1; v_call: TRBV29-1; cdr3_nt: TGCAGCGTTAGGAATCCTTTGAAAGATGAGCAGTTCTTC; cdr3_aa: CSVRNPLKDEQFF
clone_size: -; d_call: TRBD1; j_call: TRBJ1-2; v_call: TRBV6-5; cdr3_nt: TGTGCCAGCAGTTTGTCAGGGACAGGGAAGGATGGCTACACCTTC; cdr3_aa: CASSLSGTGKDGYTF
clone_size: once; d_call: TRBD1; j_call: TRBJ2-3; v_call: TRBV5-1; cdr3_nt: TGCGCCAGCAGCCAGGACAGGCCCACAGATACGCAGTATTTT; cdr3_aa: CASSQDRPTDTQYF
clone_size: -; d_call: TRBD1; j_call: TRBJ2-4; v_call: TRBV28; cdr3_nt: TGTGCCACCCGGGGACAGGGGAGCAACATTCAGTACTTC; cdr3_aa: CATRGQGSNIQYF
clone_size: once; d_call: TRBD2; j_call: TRBJ2-5; v_call: TRBV2; cdr3_nt: TGTGCCAGCAGTCCAAGGACTAGCGGGGGTTTGGAGACCCAGTACTTC; cdr3_aa: CASSPRTSGGLETQYF
clone_size: -; d_call: -; j_call: TRBJ1-2; v_call: TRBV19; cdr3_nt: TGTGCCAGTAGTAGACAGTCACTTCCATCCATCTATGGCTACACCTTC; cdr3_aa: CASSRQSLPSIYGYTF
clone_size: once; d_call: -; j_call: TRBJ2-3; v_call: TRBV7-2; cdr3_nt: TGTGCCAGCAGCTTATACACCGAGGATACGCAGTATTTT; cdr3_aa: CASSLYTEDTQYF
clone_size: -; d_call: -; j_call: TRBJ1-2; v_call: TRBV28; cdr3_nt: TGTGCCAGCAGTTCCATGCAAGGAGGCTACACCTTC; cdr3_aa: CASSSMQGGYTF
clone_size: -; d_call: TRBD1; j_call: TRBJ1-6; v_call: TRBV6-2/TRBV6-3; cdr3_nt: TGTGCCAGCAGTTCGGGACAGGGAGGCATCTCCTATAATTCACCCCTCCACTTT; cdr3_aa: CASSSGQGGISYNSPLHF
clone_size: -; d_call: -; j_call: TRBJ1-4; v_call: TRBV19; cdr3_nt: TGTGCCAGTAGTAACGGACAGTGGAATGAAAAACTGTTTTTT; cdr3_aa: CASSNGQWNEKLFF
clone_size: -; d_call: -; j_call: TRBJ2-1; v_call: TRBV11-3; cdr3_nt: TGTGCCAGCAGCTTAAGAGACAGTGTAGACAATGAGCAGTTCTTC; cdr3_aa: CASSLRDSVDNEQFF
clone_size: -; d_call: -; j_call: TRBJ1-2; v_call: TRBV5-6; cdr3_nt: TGTGCCAGCAGCTTCACAACTTATGGCTACACCTTC; cdr3_aa: CASSFTTYGYTF
clone_size: -; d_call: TRBD1; j_call: TRBJ2-2; v_call: TRBV19; cdr3_nt: TGTGCCAGTAGTACAACTTGGACAGGCCCCGCCGGGGAGCTGTTTTTT; cdr3_aa: CASSTTWTGPAGELFF
clone_size: -; d_call: -; j_call: TRBJ1-5; v_call: TRBV7-9; cdr3_nt: TGTGCCAGCAGCTTATACCAGAATCAGCCCCAGCATTTT; cdr3_aa: CASSLYQNQPQHF
clone_size: -; d_call: TRBD1; j_call: TRBJ1-2; v_call: TRBV19; cdr3_nt: TGTGCCAGTAGTATTTGGGACAGCATTAACTATGGCTACACCTTC; cdr3_aa: CASSIWDSINYGYTF
clone_size: -; d_call: -; j_call: TRBJ2-7; v_call: TRBV6-5; cdr3_nt: TGTGCCAGCAGTCCACAACAGGGTAACGAGCAGTACTTC; cdr3_aa: CASSPQQGNEQYF
clone_size: few; d_call: TRBD2; j_call: TRBJ2-7; v_call: TRBV7-9; cdr3_nt: TGTGCCAGCAGCTCACCCGGACTAGCGGGGGTCTTTTCCAACGAGCAGTACTTC; cdr3_aa: CASSSPGLAGVFSNEQYF
clone_size: -; d_call: TRBD1; j_call: TRBJ2-7; v_call: TRBV2; cdr3_nt: TGTGCCAGCAGTGAAAGCAAGGGGGCCCGGGGCGAGCAGTACTTC; cdr3_aa: CASSESKGARGEQYF
clone_size: -; d_call: TRBD1; j_call: TRBJ1-1; v_call: TRBV7-8; cdr3_nt: TGTGCCAGCAGCTTAGCCGGGACAGGGACTGAAGCTTTCTTT; cdr3_aa: CASSLAGTGTEAFF
clone_size: -; d_call: -; j_call: TRBJ2-3; v_call: TRBV19; cdr3_nt: TGTGCCAGTAGCCCCCGCCCCGCAGGGAGCACAGATACGCAGTATTTT; cdr3_aa: CASSPRPAGSTDTQYF
clone_size: -; d_call: -; j_call: TRBJ2-7; v_call: TRBV6-1; cdr3_nt: TGTGCCAGCAGTGAAGGACCGCCGGAGACAGGCCTCGGTGAGCAGTACTTC; cdr3_aa: CASSEGPPETGLGEQYF
clone_size: -; d_call: TRBD1; j_call: TRBJ1-5; v_call: TRBV3-1/TRBV3-2; cdr3_nt: TGTGCCAGCAGTCCGACAGGGGGCGAGACTCAGCCCCAGCATTTT; cdr3_aa: CASSPTGGETQPQHF